One and the same sample provided the 28 T cell receptor beta chains below, sequenced in a study of cytomegalovirus exposure and HLA in healthy donors. Amplification used 60 Vbeta primers and 13 Jbeta primers. This table comes from immunoSEQ multiplex PCR, and its TCRdb copy is limited to in-frame clones, with some not included. In the table there are fewer than 150,000 clones, around three quarters of which are singletons. The sample comprised PBMCs. The receptors come from a woman aged 40 to 50 in good health and CMV-seropositive.

V usage is TRBV14 and J usage is TRBJ1-3, with D unresolved. The CDR3 consists of 14 residues. Germline V lookup: CDR1 SGHDN, CDR2 FVKESK. The V gene lost 0 bases and the J gene lost 4 bases, with 7 bases spanning the gap. CDR3 sequence: CASSQDWAGNTIYF. The CDR3 bases are TGTGCCAGCAGCCAAGATTGGGCGGGAAACACCATATATTTT.

This chain uses TRBV7-2 with TRBJ1-5, with D possibly matching TRBD1 (5 bases). Germline-derived CDR1 and CDR2 are SGHTA and FQGNSA. The V gene lost 6 bases and the J gene lost 5 bases, with 11 bases spanning the gap. This CDR3 has 13 amino acids. CDR3 coding DNA: TGTGCCAGCAGTTCAGGGTTCGATCAGCCCCAGCATTTT. It encodes CASSSGFDQPQHF.

The CDR3 DNA reads as TGTGCCAGCAGCCTCGGGGGGGCCCCAGAGACCCAGTACTTC. It translates to CASSLGGAPETQYF. The rearrangement joins TRBV7-2 to TRBJ2-5; TRBD2 aligns across 8 bases. This CDR3 has 14 amino acids. The V gene end was trimmed by 5 bases and the J gene end by 4 bases; junction bases not matched to a gene: 6. Germline V lookup: CDR1 SGHTA, CDR2 FQGNSA.

The chain uses TRBV5-1 and TRBJ2-5; TRBD2 might be the D (6 bases). The CDR3 runs 15 residues. CDR1 is SGHRS, CDR2 YFSETQ, per germline. Trimming stripped 0 bases from V and 5 bases from J, with 14 bases between. The CDR3 DNA reads as TGCGCCAGCAGCTTGGGCGGGGTGATCGGGGAGACCCAGTACTTC. It translates to CASSLGGVIGETQYF.

In the case of this clone: The germline gene is not matched at one end of the junction; a read error may be the cause. This chain connects TRBV7-7 to TRBJ2-5; 14 nucleotides match TRBD2. CDR3 length equals 13 residues. Germline CDR1 and CDR2: SSHAT and FNYEAQ (reference sequence). In DNA form, the CDR3 reads TGTGCTAGCAGCCGGACTAGCGGGGGGTCCCAGTACTTC. It encodes CASSRTSGGSQYF. Supplemented by reference TRBV7-7 and TRBJ2-5, the full variable domain reads GAGVSQSPRYKVTKRGQDVTLRCDPISSHATLYWYQQALGQGPEFLTYFNYEAQPDKSGLPSDRFSAERPEGSISTLTIQRTEQRDSAMYRCASSRTSGGSQYFGPGTRLLVL.

The J gene is TRBJ1-5, the V gene TRBV29-1; tentatively, D is TRBD1 (6 bases). With 4 bases removed from V and 3 bases from J, the gap between germline ends came to 13 bases. The CDR3 contains 14 residues. Germline V gene data show CDR1 as SQVTM and CDR2 as ANQGSEA. CDR3 region: CSVGGQGSNQPQHF. In DNA form, the CDR3 reads TGCAGCGTTGGGGGCCAGGGGTCCAATCAGCCCCAGCATTTT.

This clone was seen only a few times. The gene calls are TRBV19 and TRBJ2-1, with D possibly being TRBD1 (8 bases). V was pared by 6 bases and J by 9 bases, with 21 bases between. CDR3 length: 15 amino acids. Germline V gives CDR1 LNHDA, CDR2 SQIVND (reference sequence). Here the CDR3 DNA reads TGTGCCAGTAGCCTCAGGGGGCGGGAGACGGGTGAGCAGTTCTTC. Translation gives CASSLRGRETGEQFF.

As regards this clone: Relative to the germline gene, one junction end is altered; a read error may explain this. The V and J genes are TRBV2 and TRBJ1-5; 8 bases agree with TRBD1. This CDR3 contains 13 residues. Germline V gene data show CDR1 as SNHLY and CDR2 as FYNNEI. DNA for the CDR3: TGTGCCAGCAGGGGTCAGGGGGCTCAGCCCCGGCATTTT. As protein: CASRGQGAQPRHF.

This clone was seen a handful of times. The rearrangement links TRBV10-3 to TRBJ2-1; possible D gene TRBD1, 5 bases. Between the trimmed V and J ends, which lost 5 bases and 8 bases, there was a span of 13 bases. Germline assignment: CDR1 ENHRY and CDR2 SYGVKD. The CDR3 runs to 13 residues. The CDR3 DNA is TGTGCCATCAGTCCTAATATAGGGGATGAGCAGTTCTTC. Its protein product is CAISPNIGDEQFF.

V gene TRBV14 combines with J gene TRBJ1-4; 9 bases line up with TRBD1. The CDR3 sequence is 14 residues long. V trimming: 6 bases; J trimming: 7 bases; junction bases outside the gene matches: 6. Germline lookup yields CDR1 SGHDN and CDR2 FVKESK. The CDR3 nucleotides read TGTGCCAGCAGAGCCGGGACAGGGTTTGAAAAACTGTTTTTT. Its protein product is CASRAGTGFEKLFF.

A note on this clone: This sample also contains other DNA sequences that code for the same CDR3. The rearrangement uses TRBV5-1 and TRBJ2-7; 7 nucleotides agree with TRBD1. The germline gives CDR1 SGHRS, CDR2 YFSETQ. V gave up 3 bases and J gave up 2 bases; unmatched junction bases: 5. The CDR3 loop spans 14 amino acids. CDR3 residues: CASSSRQGAYEQYF. The CDR3 coding sequence is TGCGCCAGCAGCTCGAGACAGGGAGCCTACGAGCAGTACTTC.

The rearrangement uses TRBV7-2 and TRBJ1-5; 7 nucleotides align to TRBD1. The CDR3 contains 15 residues. Germline lookup yields CDR1 SGHTA and CDR2 FQGNSA. J was trimmed by 6 bases and V by 0 bases; bases with no gene match: 5. CDR3 loop: CASSLALAGGQPQHF. The CDR3 region has the DNA TGTGCCAGCAGCTTAGCTTTGGCAGGGGGTCAGCCCCAGCATTTT.

V gene TRBV5-4 combines with J gene TRBJ1-6; tentatively, D is TRBD1 (5 bases). From germline, CDR1 is SGHNT and CDR2 YYREEE (reference sequence). The CDR3 extends over 15 amino acids. Trimming shortened V by 3 bases and J by 3 bases, and 10 bases separated the two germline ends. CDR3 in amino acids: CASSWGGVYNSPLHF. Here the CDR3 DNA reads TGTGCCAGCAGCTGGGGAGGGGTCTATAATTCACCCCTCCACTTT.

This chain connects TRBV5-1 to TRBJ2-5; 12 nucleotides align to TRBD2. This CDR3 has 16 amino acids. The germline gives CDR1 SGHRS, CDR2 YFSETQ. The trim removed 0 bases at V and 1 base at J, leaving 1 base unmatched. CDR3 amino acids: CASSLGLAGAQETQYF. Written as DNA, the CDR3 is TGCGCCAGCAGCTTGGGACTAGCGGGGGCCCAAGAGACCCAGTACTTC.

V is TRBV6-5 and J is TRBJ2-5, with 10 bases that match TRBD2. This CDR3 is 15 amino acids long. After removal of 6 bases from V and 5 bases from J, the junction contained 9 bases not matched to a gene. Germline lookup yields CDR1 MNHEY and CDR2 SVGAGI. The CDR3 spells CASSSAGGPQETQYF. DNA of the CDR3: TGTGCCAGCAGCTCAGCGGGGGGGCCCCAGGAGACCCAGTACTTC.

The chain couples TRBV4-3 to TRBJ1-2; D possibly corresponds to TRBD1 (6 bases). The germline gives CDR1 LGHNA, CDR2 YSLEER. The CDR3 sequence is 15 residues long. With 2 bases removed from V and 4 bases from J, the gap between germline ends came to 14 bases. The CDR3 loop is CASSQNSQGSYGYTF. The CDR3, as DNA: TGCGCCAGCAGCCAAAACTCACAGGGATCCTATGGCTACACCTTC.

This sequence joins TRBV5-4 and TRBJ2-2, with TRBD2 matching 10 bases. V lost 6 bases and J lost 5; bases outside the gene matches: 10. This CDR3 has 16 residues. Germline V CDR1 and CDR2: SGHNT, YYREEE (reference sequence). The CDR3 DNA reads TGTGCCAGCACCCGGGGGACTAGCGCATATACCGGGGAGCTGTTTTTT. It specifies CASTRGTSAYTGELFF.

This clone was seen only once. Its ends do not fully match the called genes, so a read error is possible. Other DNA sequences of this sample code for an identical CDR3. This rearrangement joins TRBV10-3 to TRBJ1-1; 12 positions match TRBD1. Germline CDR1 and CDR2: ENHRY and SYGVKD. The CDR3 covers 14 residues. The CDR3 DNA reads as TGTGCCATCAGCGGGGACAGGGGGCGACCTGAAGCCTTCTTT. It is translated as CAISGDRGRPEAFF.

This clone has only a few counts. The rearrangement uses TRBV5-1 and TRBJ2-2; 8 bases are shared with TRBD2. This CDR3 is built from 15 residues. Unmatched junction bases numbered 2, after V lost 4 bases and J lost 0 bases. CDR1 is SGHRS and CDR2 is YFSETQ in the germline V gene. Written as DNA, the CDR3 is TGCGCCAGCAGCATTAGCGGGGCGAACACCGGGGAGCTGTTTTTT. It specifies CASSISGANTGELFF.

The rearrangement joins TRBV6-1 to TRBJ1-1; D gene ambiguous. The germline V and J ends were trimmed by 6 bases and 0 bases, with 11 bases remaining between them. The germline V gene has CDR1 MNHNS and CDR2 SASEGT. This CDR3 has 14 residues. The DNA of the CDR3 is TGTGCCAGCAGGGCAGGCCAGATGAACACTGAAGCTTTCTTT. This codes for CASRAGQMNTEAFF.

V and J are TRBV6-6 and TRBJ2-7; 8 nucleotides line up with TRBD2. Unmatched junction bases numbered 9, after V lost 4 bases and J lost 1 base. The CDR3 has 16 amino acids. CDR1 is MNHNY, CDR2 SVGAGI, per germline (reference sequence). CDR3 protein: CASSSPGGLGSYEQYF. Here the CDR3 DNA reads TGTGCCAGCAGTTCCCCGGGGGGGTTGGGATCCTACGAGCAGTACTTC.

This clone is a singleton in its sample. A read error may account for a junction end that differs from germline. The chain recombines TRBV7-9 with TRBJ1-1; tentative D call: TRBD1 (5 bases). From germline, CDR1 is SEHNR and CDR2 FQNEAQ (reference sequence). The CDR3 consists of 12 residues. This CDR3 is CSSSLGQGRAFF. CDR3 nucleotides: TGTTCCAGCAGCTTAGGGCAGGGTAGAGCTTTCTTT.

In regard to this clone: Other DNA variants within this sample encode the same CDR3. The chain is built from TRBV6-1 and TRBJ2-2; D not certain. Germline values: CDR1 MNHNS, CDR2 SASEGT. The germline V and J ends were trimmed by 4 bases and 4 bases, with 10 bases remaining between them. There are 14 residues in the CDR3. As DNA, the CDR3 is TGTGCCAGCAGTGGCGTTCTAGGCACCGGGGAGCTGTTTTTT. Translated, it gives CASSGVLGTGELFF.

The V gene is TRBV19, the J gene TRBJ2-5; TRBD2 agrees at 7 bases. V gave up 3 bases and J gave up 5 bases; unmatched junction bases: 9. CDR1 and CDR2 from the germline V gene are LNHDA and SQIVND (reference sequence). The CDR3 length is 15 residues. This CDR3 reads CASSIGRGSRETQYF. As DNA, the CDR3 is TGTGCCAGTAGTATTGGGAGGGGCTCACGGGAGACCCAGTACTTC.

The chain joins TRBV30 to TRBJ2-7, with 14 bases identical to TRBD2. CDR1 is GTSNPN, CDR2 SVGIG, per germline (reference sequence). The CDR3 length is 15 residues. V gave up 7 bases and J gave up 2 bases; unmatched junction bases: 7. DNA of the CDR3: TGTGCCTACCGACTAGCGGGAGGGGGAGCCTACGAGCAGTACTTC. Amino acids: CAYRLAGGGAYEQYF.

This clone occurred a few times. This chain joins TRBV10-3 and TRBJ1-4; 11 bases agree with TRBD1. V lost 3 bases and J lost 6; bases outside the gene matches: 9. Germline V gene lookup returns CDR1 ENHRY and CDR2 SYGVKD. This CDR3 is built from 17 residues. In nucleotides, the CDR3 is TGTGCCATCAGTGATCCCGGGACAGGGGGGACGGATGAAAAACTGTTTTTT. Translation: CAISDPGTGGTDEKLFF.

V usage is TRBV4-1 and J usage is TRBJ1-5; TRBD1 agrees at 9 bases. V trimming: 4 bases; J trimming: 1 base; junction bases outside the gene matches: 2. CDR1 and CDR2 from the germline V gene are MGHRA and YSYEKL. This CDR3 contains 15 residues. DNA for the CDR3: TGCGCCAGCAGCCCGACAGGGGGAAGCAATCAGCCCCAGCATTTT. Translating gives CASSPTGGSNQPQHF.

This sequence joins TRBV5-6 and TRBJ1-6; D is perhaps TRBD1 (5 bases). CDR1 and CDR2 (germline): SGHDT, YYEEEE. The CDR3 is 14 residues long. V was pared by 3 bases and J by 10 bases, with 14 bases between. The CDR3: CASSSGGTWSPLHF. CDR3 bases: TGTGCCAGCAGCTCCGGGGGGACCTGGTCACCCCTCCACTTT.